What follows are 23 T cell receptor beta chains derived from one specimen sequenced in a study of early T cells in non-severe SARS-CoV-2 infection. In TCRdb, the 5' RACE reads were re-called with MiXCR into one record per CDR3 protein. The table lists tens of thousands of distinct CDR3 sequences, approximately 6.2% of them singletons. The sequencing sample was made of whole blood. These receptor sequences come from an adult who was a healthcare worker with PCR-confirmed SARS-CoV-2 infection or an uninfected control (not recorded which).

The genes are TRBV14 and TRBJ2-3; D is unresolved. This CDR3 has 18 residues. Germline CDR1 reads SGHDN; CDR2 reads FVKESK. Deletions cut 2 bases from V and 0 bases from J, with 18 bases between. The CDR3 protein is CASSQNMRWSTSTDTQYF. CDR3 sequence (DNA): TGTGCCAGCAGCCAAAATATGCGTTGGTCAACTAGCACAGATACGCAGTATTTT.

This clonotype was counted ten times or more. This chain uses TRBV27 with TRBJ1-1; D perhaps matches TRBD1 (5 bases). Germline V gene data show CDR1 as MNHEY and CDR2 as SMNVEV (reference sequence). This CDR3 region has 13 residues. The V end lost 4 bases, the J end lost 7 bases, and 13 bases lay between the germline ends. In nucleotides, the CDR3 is TGTGCCAGCAGTTCCGACAGTGCCGTTGAAGCTTTCTTT. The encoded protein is CASSSDSAVEAFF.

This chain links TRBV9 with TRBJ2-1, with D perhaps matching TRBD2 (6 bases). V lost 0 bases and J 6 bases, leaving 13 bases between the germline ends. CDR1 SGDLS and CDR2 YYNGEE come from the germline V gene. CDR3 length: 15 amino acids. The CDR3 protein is CASSVAQGGGNEQFF. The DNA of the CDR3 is TGTGCCAGCAGCGTAGCCCAGGGAGGAGGCAATGAGCAGTTCTTC.

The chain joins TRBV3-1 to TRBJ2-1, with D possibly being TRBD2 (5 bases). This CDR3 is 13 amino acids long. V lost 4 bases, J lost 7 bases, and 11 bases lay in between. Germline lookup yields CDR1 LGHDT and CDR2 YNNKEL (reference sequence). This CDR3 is CASSRNGVNEQFF. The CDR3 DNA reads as TGTGCCAGCAGCCGTAACGGGGTGAATGAGCAGTTCTTC.

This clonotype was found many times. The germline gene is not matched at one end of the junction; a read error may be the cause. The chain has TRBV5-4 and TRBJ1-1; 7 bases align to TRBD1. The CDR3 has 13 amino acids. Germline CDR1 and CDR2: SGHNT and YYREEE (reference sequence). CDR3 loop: CASSSSGGSEVFF. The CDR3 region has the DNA TGTGCCAGCAGCTCATCAGGGGGGAGTGAAGTTTTCTTT.

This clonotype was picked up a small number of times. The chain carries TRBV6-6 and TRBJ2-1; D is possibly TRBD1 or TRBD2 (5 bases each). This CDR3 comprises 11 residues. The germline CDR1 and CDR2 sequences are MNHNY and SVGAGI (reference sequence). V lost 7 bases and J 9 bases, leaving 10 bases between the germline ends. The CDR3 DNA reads TGTGCCAGCAAACGGGACCTTGAGCAGTTCTTC. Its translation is CASKRDLEQFF.

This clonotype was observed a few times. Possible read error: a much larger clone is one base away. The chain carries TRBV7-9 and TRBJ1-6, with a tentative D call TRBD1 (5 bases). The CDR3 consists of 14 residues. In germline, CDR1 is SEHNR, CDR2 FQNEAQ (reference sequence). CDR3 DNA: TGTGTCAGCAGCCCGGACACTTCTTTATCACCCCTCCACTTT. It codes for CVSSPDTSLSPLHF.

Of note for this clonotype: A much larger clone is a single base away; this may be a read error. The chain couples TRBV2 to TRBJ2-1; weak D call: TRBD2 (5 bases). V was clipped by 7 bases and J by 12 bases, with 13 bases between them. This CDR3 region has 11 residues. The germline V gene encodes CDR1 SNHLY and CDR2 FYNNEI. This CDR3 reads CASIGLGWQFF. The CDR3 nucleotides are TGTGCCAGCATAGGACTGGGATGGCAGTTCTTC. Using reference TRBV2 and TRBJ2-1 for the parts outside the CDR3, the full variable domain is EPEVTQTPSHQVTQMGQEVILRCVPISNHLYFYWYRQILGQKVEFLVSFYNNEISEKSEIFDDQFSVERPDGSNFTLKIRSTKLEDSAMYFCASIGLGWQFFGPGTRLTVL.

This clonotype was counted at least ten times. The CDR3 bases are TGCAGTGCTAGAGATATACGGTCGGGTAGCGGGGGGCCCAGCTCCTACGAGCAGTACTTC. Its translation is CSARDIRSGSGGPSSYEQYF. J is TRBJ2-7 and V is TRBV20-1; 10 bases fit TRBD2. The germline V gene has CDR1 DFQATT and CDR2 SNEGSKA (reference sequence). Trimming removed 0 bases from V and 0 bases from J; junction bases left unmatched: 17. There are 20 residues in the CDR3.

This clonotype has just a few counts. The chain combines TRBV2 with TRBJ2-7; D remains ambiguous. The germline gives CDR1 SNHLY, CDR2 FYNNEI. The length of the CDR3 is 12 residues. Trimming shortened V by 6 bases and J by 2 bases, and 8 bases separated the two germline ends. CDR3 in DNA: TGTGCCAGCAGGATAGGAACCTACGAGCAGTACTTC. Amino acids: CASRIGTYEQYF.

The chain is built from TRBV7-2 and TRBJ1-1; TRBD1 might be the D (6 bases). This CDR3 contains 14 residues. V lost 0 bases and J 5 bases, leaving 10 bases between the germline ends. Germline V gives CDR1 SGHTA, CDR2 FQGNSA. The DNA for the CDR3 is TGTGCCAGCAGCTTAGCCGGGGGCGGAACTGAAGCTTTCTTT. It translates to CASSLAGGGTEAFF. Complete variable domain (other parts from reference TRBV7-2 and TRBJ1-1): GAGVSQSPSNKVTEKGKDVELRCDPISGHTALYWYRQSLGQGLEFLIYFQGNSAPDKSGLPSDRFSAERTGGSVSTLTIQRTQQEDSAVYLCASSLAGGGTEAFFGQGTRLTVV.

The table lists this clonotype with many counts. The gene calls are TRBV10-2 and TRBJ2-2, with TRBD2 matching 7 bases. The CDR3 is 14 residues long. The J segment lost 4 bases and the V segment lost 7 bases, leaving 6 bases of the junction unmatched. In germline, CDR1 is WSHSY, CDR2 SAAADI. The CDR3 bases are TGCGCCAGCAATCGGGGGGAAGTCACCGGGGAGCTGTTTTTT. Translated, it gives CASNRGEVTGELFF.

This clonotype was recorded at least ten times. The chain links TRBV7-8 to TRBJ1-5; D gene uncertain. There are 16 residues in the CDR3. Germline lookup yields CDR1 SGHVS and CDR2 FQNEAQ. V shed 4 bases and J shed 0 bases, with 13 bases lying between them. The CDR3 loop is CASSSAGWVSNQPQHF. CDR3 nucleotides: TGTGCCAGCAGCTCAGCAGGTTGGGTTAGCAATCAGCCCCAGCATTTT.

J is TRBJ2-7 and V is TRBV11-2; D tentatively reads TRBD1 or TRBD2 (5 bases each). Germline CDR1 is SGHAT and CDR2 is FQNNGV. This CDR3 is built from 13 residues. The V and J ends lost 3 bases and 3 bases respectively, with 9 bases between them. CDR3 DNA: TGTGCCAGCAGCTTTGGGGGAATCTACGAGCAGTACTTC. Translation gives CASSFGGIYEQYF.

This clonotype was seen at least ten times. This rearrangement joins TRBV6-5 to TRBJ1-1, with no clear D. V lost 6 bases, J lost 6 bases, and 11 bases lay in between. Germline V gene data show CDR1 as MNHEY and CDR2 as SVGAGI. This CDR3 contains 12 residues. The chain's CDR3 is CASSQRYAEAFF. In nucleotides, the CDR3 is TGTGCCAGCAGCCAGCGATACGCTGAAGCTTTCTTT.

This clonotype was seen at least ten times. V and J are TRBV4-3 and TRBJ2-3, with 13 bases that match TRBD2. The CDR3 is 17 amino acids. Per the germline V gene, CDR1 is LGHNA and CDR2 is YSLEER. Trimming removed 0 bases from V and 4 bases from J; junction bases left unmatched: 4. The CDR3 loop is CASSQERTSGGSDTQYF. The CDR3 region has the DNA TGCGCCAGCAGCCAAGAGAGGACTAGCGGGGGATCAGATACGCAGTATTTT.

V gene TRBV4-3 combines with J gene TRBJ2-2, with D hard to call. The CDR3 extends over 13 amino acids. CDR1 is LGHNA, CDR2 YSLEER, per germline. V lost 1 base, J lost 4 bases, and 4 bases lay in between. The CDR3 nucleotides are TGCGCCAGCAGCCAAGGGAGCACCGGGGAGCTGTTTTTT. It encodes CASSQGSTGELFF.

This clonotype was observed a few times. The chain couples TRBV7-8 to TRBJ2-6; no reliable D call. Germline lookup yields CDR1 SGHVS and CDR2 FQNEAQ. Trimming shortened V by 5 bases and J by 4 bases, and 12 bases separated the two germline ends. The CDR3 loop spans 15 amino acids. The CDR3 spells CASSLRVAGANVLTF. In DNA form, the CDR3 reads TGTGCCAGCAGCCTAAGGGTAGCCGGGGCCAACGTCCTGACTTTC.

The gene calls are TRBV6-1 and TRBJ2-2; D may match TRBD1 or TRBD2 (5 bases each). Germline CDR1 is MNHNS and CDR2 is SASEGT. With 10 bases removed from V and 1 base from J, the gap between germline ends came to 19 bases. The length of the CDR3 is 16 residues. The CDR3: CAIKTIGTVNTGELFF. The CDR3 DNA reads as TGTGCCATCAAAACGATCGGGACGGTGAACACCGGGGAGCTGTTTTTT.

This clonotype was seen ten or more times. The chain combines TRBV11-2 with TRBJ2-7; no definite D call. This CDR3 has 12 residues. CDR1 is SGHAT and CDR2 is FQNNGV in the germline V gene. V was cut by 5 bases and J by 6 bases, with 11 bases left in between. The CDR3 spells CASSVGLGEQYF. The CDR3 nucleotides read TGTGCCAGCAGCGTAGGGTTGGGCGAGCAGTACTTC.

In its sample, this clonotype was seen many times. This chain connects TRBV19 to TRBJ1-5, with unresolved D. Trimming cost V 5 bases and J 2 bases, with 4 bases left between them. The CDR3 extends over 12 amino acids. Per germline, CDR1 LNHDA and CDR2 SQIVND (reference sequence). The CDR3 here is CASSVGNQPQHF. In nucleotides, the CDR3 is TGTGCCAGTAGTGTGGGCAATCAGCCCCAGCATTTT.

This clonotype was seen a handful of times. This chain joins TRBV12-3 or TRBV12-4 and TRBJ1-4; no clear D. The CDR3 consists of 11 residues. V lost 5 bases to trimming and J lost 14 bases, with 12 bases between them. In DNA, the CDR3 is TGTGCCAGCAGTAAAGTAGATTGGCTGTTTTTT. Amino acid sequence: CASSKVDWLFF.

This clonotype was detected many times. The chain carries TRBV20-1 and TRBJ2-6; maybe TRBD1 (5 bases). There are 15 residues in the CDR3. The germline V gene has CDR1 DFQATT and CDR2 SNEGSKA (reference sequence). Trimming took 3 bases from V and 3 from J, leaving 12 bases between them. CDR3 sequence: CSASPDRFGANVLTF. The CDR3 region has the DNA TGCAGTGCTAGCCCCGACAGATTTGGGGCCAACGTCCTGACTTTC.